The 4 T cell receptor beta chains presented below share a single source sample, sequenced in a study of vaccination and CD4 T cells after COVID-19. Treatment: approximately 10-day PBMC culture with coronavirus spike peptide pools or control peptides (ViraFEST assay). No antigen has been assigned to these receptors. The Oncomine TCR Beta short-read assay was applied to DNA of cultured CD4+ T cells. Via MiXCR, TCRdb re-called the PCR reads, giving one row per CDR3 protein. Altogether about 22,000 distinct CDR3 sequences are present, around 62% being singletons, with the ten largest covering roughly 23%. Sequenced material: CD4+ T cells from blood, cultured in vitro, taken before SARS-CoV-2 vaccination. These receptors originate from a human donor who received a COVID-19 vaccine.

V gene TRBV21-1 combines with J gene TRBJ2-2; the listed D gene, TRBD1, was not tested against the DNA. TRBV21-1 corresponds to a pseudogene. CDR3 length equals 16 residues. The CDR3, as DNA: TGTGCCACCCGGAGACAAATCCTTCTAAACACCGGGGAGCTGTTTTTT. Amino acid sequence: CATRRQILLNTGELFF.

The CDR3 reads CSAATNEVAQYF. CDR3 DNA sequence: TGCAGTGCTGCGACTAATGAGGTGGCCCAGTACTTC. J is TRBJ2-5 and V is TRBV20-1; TRBD2 might be the D (5 bases). CDR3 size: 12 residues. Germline CDR1 and CDR2: DFQATT and SNEGSKA (reference sequence). V dropped 5 bases and J dropped 9 bases, with 16 bases sitting between them.

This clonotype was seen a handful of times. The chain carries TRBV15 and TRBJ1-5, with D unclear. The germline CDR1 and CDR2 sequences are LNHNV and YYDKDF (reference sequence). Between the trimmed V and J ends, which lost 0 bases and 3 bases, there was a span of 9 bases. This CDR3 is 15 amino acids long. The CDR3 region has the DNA TGTGCCACCAGCAGAGATTTAGGAGACAATCAGCCCCAGCATTTT. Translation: CATSRDLGDNQPQHF. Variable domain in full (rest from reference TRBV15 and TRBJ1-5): DAMVIQNPRYQVTQFGKPVTLSCSQTLNHNVMYWYQQKSSQAPKLLFHYYDKDFNNEADTPDNFQSRRPNTSFCFLDIRSPGLGDTAMYLCATSRDLGDNQPQHFGDGTRLSIL.

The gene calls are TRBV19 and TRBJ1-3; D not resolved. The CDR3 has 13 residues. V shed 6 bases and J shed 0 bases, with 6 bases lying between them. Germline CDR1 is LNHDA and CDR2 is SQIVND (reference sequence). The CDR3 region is CASRFSSGNTIYF. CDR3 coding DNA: TGTGCCAGTAGATTCTCCTCTGGAAACACCATATATTTT.